The 24 T cell receptor beta chains listed next were all sequenced from one sample in a study of blood T cells in healthy people across ages (dated by TCRdb to about 2015). Libraries came from 5' RACE. The data were produced on an Illumina HiSeq 2500. The second PCR ran for roughly 7 to 12 cycles and used a J-beta primer mix along with a sample-barcoded 5' primer. The public reads were quality trimmed at Q25 with fastp and then assembled into clones with MiXCR by TCRdb, keeping productive beta chains. CDR3 protein duplicates are merged, each entry listing the most common genes and DNA. The sample table records about 1,800,000 distinct CDR3 sequences; roughly 28% of these occur just once. The ten largest clonotypes hold less than 9.5% of the sample. Material: blood. The receptor source for this set is a woman aged 25 to 39 in good health.

This clonotype was seen more than once but under ten times. J is TRBJ1-2 and V is TRBV7-6, with D uncertain. V dropped 5 bases and J dropped 8 bases, with 15 bases sitting between them. Germline V gene data show CDR1 as SGHVS and CDR2 as FNYEAQ. This CDR3 comprises 13 residues. CDR3 nucleotides: TGTGCCAGCAGCCCCGTCCGGGATGCGGGCTACACCTTC. Translating it yields CASSPVRDAGYTF. The full variable domain, its missing parts supplied by reference TRBV7-6 and TRBJ1-2, is GAGVSQSPRYKVTKRGQDVALRCDPISGHVSLYWYRQALGQGPEFLTYFNYEAQQDKSGLPNDRFSAERPEGSISTLTIQRTEQRDSAMYRCASSPVRDAGYTFGSGTRLTVV.

In regard to this clonotype: Since no conserved phenylalanine or tryptophan closes the CDR3, a read error is the likely cause. The chain links TRBV7-2 to TRBJ2-7, with 7 bases that match TRBD1. The V and J ends lost 1 base and 0 bases, in that order; junction bases with no gene match: 0. This CDR3 region has 14 residues. Germline CDR1 reads SGHTA; CDR2 reads FQGNSA. CDR3 amino acids: CASSLDRGSYEQYL. DNA for the CDR3: TGTGCCAGCAGCTTAGACAGGGGCTCCTACGAGCAGTACTTG.

There are a few counts of this clonotype. This chain connects TRBV4-2 to TRBJ2-1, with TRBD2 as a possible D gene (6 bases). The ends were cut back, 1 base at V and 0 bases at J, with 10 bases in the middle. The CDR3 has 16 amino acids. The germline CDR1 and CDR2 sequences are LGHNA and YNFKEQ. Here the CDR3 DNA reads TGTGCCAGCAGCCAAGTCACCGGGAGCTCCTACAATGAGCAGTTCTTC. It yields the protein CASSQVTGSSYNEQFF.

As to this clonotype: A read error may produce the germline difference seen at one junction end. This chain's CDR3 is CASLQETGNTVYF. The DNA for the CDR3 is TGTGCCAGCCTCCAGGAAACCGGAAACACCGTATATTTT. The V call is TRBV28, the J call TRBJ1-3; unclear D gene. CDR1 and CDR2 (germline): MDHEN, SYDVKM. The CDR3 contains 13 residues. Using reference TRBV28 and TRBJ1-3 for the parts outside the CDR3, the full variable domain is DVKVTQSSRYLVKRTGEKVFLECVQDMDHENMFWYRQDPGLGLRLIYFSYDVKMKEKGDIPEGYSVSREKKERFSLILESASTNQTSMYLCASLQETGNTVYFGEGSWLTVV.

The chain's CDR3 is CASSRGTGLRETQYF. CDR3 DNA sequence: TGCGCCAGCAGCCGCGGGACAGGGCTCCGGGAGACCCAGTACTTC. The chain combines TRBV5-1 with TRBJ2-5, with 9 bases that match TRBD1. Germline CDR1 is SGHRS and CDR2 is YFSETQ. V lost 4 bases and J lost 5; bases outside the gene matches: 9. This CDR3 spans 15 amino acids.

This clonotype was seen ten or more times. The chain couples TRBV5-1 to TRBJ2-5, with D possibly matching TRBD1 (6 bases). V lost 0 bases and J 5 bases, leaving 11 bases between the germline ends. Germline CDR1 is SGHRS and CDR2 is YFSETQ. The CDR3 extends over 14 amino acids. CDR3 DNA: TGCGCCAGCAGCTTGGAGCAGGGGCTGGAGACCCAGTACTTC. This codes for CASSLEQGLETQYF.

A word on this clonotype: Just one base apart from a much larger clone, this may be a read error. V and J are TRBV29-1 and TRBJ2-1; 8 nucleotides match TRBD2. J lost 6 bases, V lost 5 bases, and 12 bases had no gene match. Germline CDR1 reads SQVTM; CDR2 reads ANQGSEA. The CDR3 totals 15 residues. CDR3 in amino acids: CSVPRGAGGSNEQFF. CDR3 bases: TGCAGCGTTCCCCGGGGGGCGGGGGGAAGCAATGAGCAGTTCTTC.

The rearrangement joins TRBV7-3 to TRBJ2-3; 7 nucleotides align to TRBD1. V was pared by 5 bases and J by 4 bases, with 9 bases of the junction left unmatched. The CDR3 consists of 15 residues. CDR1 SGHTA and CDR2 FQGTGA come from the germline V gene. The chain's CDR3 is CASSLQGNGPDTQYF. CDR3 sequence (DNA): TGTGCCAGCAGCCTACAGGGGAACGGCCCAGATACGCAGTATTTT.

This clonotype was counted ten times or more. This rearrangement joins TRBV7-9 to TRBJ2-5; either TRBD1 or TRBD2 may supply D (6 bases each). Trimming took 4 bases from V and 7 from J, leaving 7 bases between them. The CDR3 runs to 11 residues. Germline loops: CDR1 SEHNR, CDR2 FQNEAQ (reference sequence). The CDR3: CASSSGATQYF. CDR3 coding DNA: TGTGCCAGCAGCTCGGGGGCGACCCAGTACTTC.

CDR3: CSARGPREGTGELFF. CDR3 nucleotide sequence: TGCAGTGCTAGAGGGCCGCGGGAAGGGACCGGGGAGCTGTTTTTT. The genes are TRBV20-1 and TRBJ2-2; D is possibly TRBD2 (6 bases). CDR3 length: 15 amino acids. Germline loops: CDR1 DFQATT, CDR2 SNEGSKA (reference sequence). The germline V and J ends were trimmed by 1 base and 5 bases, with 14 bases remaining between them.

This clonotype was detected only a few times. The V call is TRBV2, the J call TRBJ1-2, with D possibly matching TRBD1 (5 bases). The CDR3 covers 14 residues. Germline CDR1 is SNHLY and CDR2 is FYNNEI. V lost 3 bases to trimming and J lost 4 bases, with 12 bases between them. The CDR3 is CASSERQRSYGYTF. Here the CDR3 DNA reads TGTGCCAGCAGTGAGAGACAGAGGTCCTATGGCTACACCTTC.

The table lists this clonotype with a few counts. At one end, the junction sequence differs from germline, possibly due to a read error. V gene TRBV12-3 or TRBV12-4 combines with J gene TRBJ1-2; 8 nucleotides align to TRBD1. This CDR3 has 16 amino acids. The chain's CDR3 is CASSLGAGGANSGYTF. CDR3 nucleotides: TGTGCCAGCAGTTTGGGAGCAGGGGGCGCAAACTCTGGCTACACCTTC.

The chain joins TRBV28 to TRBJ1-2; TRBD1 matches 12 bases. V dropped 5 bases and J dropped 8; count of bases not matched to a gene: 12. There are 16 residues in the CDR3. CDR1 is MDHEN, CDR2 SYDVKM, per germline. CDR3 residues: CASSPPPGQGAGGYTF. The CDR3 nucleotides read TGTGCCAGCAGTCCACCCCCGGGACAGGGGGCGGGAGGCTACACCTTC.

This clonotype was found many times. V and J are TRBV9 and TRBJ2-7, with a tentative D call TRBD2 (5 bases). The CDR3 runs to 14 residues. Trimming removed 4 bases from V and 0 bases from J, with 11 bases in between. The germline V gene encodes CDR1 SGDLS and CDR2 YYNGEE. The CDR3 DNA sequence: TGTGCCAGCAGCCGCTCCGGGGTCTCCTACGAGCAGTACTTC. Protein sequence: CASSRSGVSYEQYF.

There are a few counts of this clonotype. The V and J genes are TRBV15 and TRBJ1-2, with 7 bases fitting TRBD1. V was pared by 0 bases and J by 4 bases, with 8 bases of the junction left unmatched. CDR3 size: 16 residues. The germline V gene has CDR1 LNHNV and CDR2 YYDKDF (reference sequence). The CDR3, as DNA: TGTGCCACCAGCAGAGATCGGTCGACAGGGCCCTATGGCTACACCTTC. It encodes CATSRDRSTGPYGYTF.

This clonotype was seen only a few times. The chain has TRBV20-1 and TRBJ2-5, with 8 positions matching TRBD2. Per the germline V gene, CDR1 is DFQATT and CDR2 is SNEGSKA (reference sequence). The V and J ends lost 3 bases and 10 bases, in that order; junction bases with no gene match: 10. The CDR3 covers 13 residues. The CDR3, as DNA: TGCAGTGCTAGCCGGGCGGGGGGCCCGGACCAGTACTTC. Protein product: CSASRAGGPDQYF.

This clonotype was observed at least ten times. J is TRBJ2-1 and V is TRBV4-2, with D maybe TRBD1 (6 bases). The CDR3 runs 15 residues. The germline V and J ends were trimmed by 0 bases and 7 bases, with 13 bases remaining between them. The germline V gene has CDR1 LGHNA and CDR2 YNFKEQ. CDR3 sequence reads: CASSQDIGRGNEQFF. CDR3 bases: TGTGCCAGCAGCCAAGATATAGGCAGGGGAAATGAGCAGTTCTTC.

In this sample, this clonotype turned up many times. The J gene is TRBJ2-7, the V gene TRBV29-1, with TRBD2 matching 9 bases. CDR3 length: 14 residues. Losses at the gene ends were 4 bases for V and 1 base for J; bases not matched to a gene: 5. The germline gives CDR1 SQVTM, CDR2 ANQGSEA. This CDR3 reads CSVGLAGISYEQYF. Written as DNA, the CDR3 is TGCAGCGTTGGGCTAGCGGGAATTTCCTACGAGCAGTACTTC.

This clonotype has just a few counts. The chain couples TRBV9 to TRBJ1-2; no reliable D call. Germline V gives CDR1 SGDLS, CDR2 YYNGEE. Trimming pared 0 bases from V and 1 base from J, leaving 10 bases between. This CDR3 is built from 15 residues. CDR3 amino acids: CASSVGNRDNYGYTF. In nucleotides, the CDR3 is TGTGCCAGCAGCGTAGGTAATCGGGATAACTATGGCTACACCTTC.

This chain connects TRBV4-1 to TRBJ1-1, with no clear D. Germline loops: CDR1 MGHRA, CDR2 YSYEKL. Trimming took 4 bases from V and 1 from J, leaving 13 bases between them. The CDR3 is 15 residues long. The CDR3 DNA reads as TGCGCCAGCAGCCGGGGAGCGAGTGGGAACACTGAAGCTTTCTTT. It codes for CASSRGASGNTEAFF.

This rearrangement joins TRBV10-2 to TRBJ2-7; 7 bases are a match to TRBD2. The V and J ends lost 0 bases and 2 bases, in that order; junction bases with no gene match: 7. The CDR3 runs 16 residues. The germline V gene has CDR1 WSHSY and CDR2 SAAADI. As DNA, the CDR3 is TGCGCCAGCAGTGAGTCACGGCTAGCGGAGACCTACGAGCAGTACTTC. Translation: CASSESRLAETYEQYF.

This clonotype was counted only a few times. The V gene is TRBV28, the J gene TRBJ2-5; TRBD2 is a possible D gene (7 bases). The CDR3 is 11 amino acids. The germline CDR1 and CDR2 sequences are MDHEN and SYDVKM. The CDR3 nucleotides read TGTGCTAAGGGGGGGCACGAGACCCAGTACTTC. It codes for CAKGGHETQYF. The full variable domain, in which reference TRBV28 and TRBJ2-5 provide the parts outside the CDR3, is DVKVTQSSRYLVKRTGEKVFLECVQDMDHENMFWYRQDPGLGLRLIYFSYDVKMKEKGDIPEGYSVSREKKERFSLILESASTNQTSMYLCAKGGHETQYFGPGTRLLVL.

This chain connects TRBV4-1 to TRBJ2-2, with 8 bases identical to TRBD2. The CDR3 extends over 17 amino acids. V trimming: 3 bases; J trimming: 7 bases; junction bases outside the gene matches: 13. CDR1 and CDR2 (germline): MGHRA, YSYEKL. Here the CDR3 reads CASSQVPGLGGVGELFF. CDR3 coding DNA: TGCGCCAGCAGCCAGGTCCCGGGACTAGGAGGCGTCGGGGAGCTGTTTTTT.

A few counts support this clonotype. The chain couples TRBV7-2 to TRBJ2-7; 9 bases agree with TRBD2. Unmatched junction bases numbered 5, after V lost 0 bases and J lost 2 bases. This CDR3 is 16 amino acids long. The V gene's germline CDR1 is SGHTA and CDR2 FQGNSA. CDR3 in DNA: TGTGCCAGCAGCTTAGCGGGCGGGAGGGGAACCTACGAGCAGTACTTC. Amino acids: CASSLAGGRGTYEQYF.